One sample yielded the 22 T cell receptor beta chains listed below, sequenced in a study of T cells in Graves' hyperthyroidism and ophthalmopathy. Amplification of TCR beta CDR3 regions used RNA as the template. The HTBI primer set served for first-round RT-PCR of the TCR CDR3. TCRdb passed the multiplex PCR reads through MiXCR, listing each CDR3 protein once. The sample shows 350,000 to 450,000 distinct CDR3 sequences, more than 11% of them seen only once. Source material: blood. These TCRs come from an older woman with Graves' hyperthyroidism.

This clonotype was seen more than once but under ten times. J is TRBJ2-2 and V is TRBV29-1; 11 nucleotides agree with TRBD1. The CDR3 totals 14 residues. Losses at the gene ends were 7 bases for V and 7 bases for J; bases not matched to a gene: 8. Germline values: CDR1 SQVTM, CDR2 ANQGSEA. CDR3 sequence (DNA): TGCAGCGCCCGGACAGGGGGCTTCAACGGGGAGCTGTTTTTT. Translating it yields CSARTGGFNGELFF.

This clonotype appeared many times. This rearrangement joins TRBV10-2 to TRBJ1-1; perhaps TRBD1 as D (5 bases). The V and J ends lost 3 bases and 1 base respectively, with 6 bases between them. CDR3 length: 13 amino acids. Germline CDR1 reads WSHSY; CDR2 reads SAAADI. As DNA, the CDR3 is TGCGCCAGCAGTGATGGGGGGAACACTGAAGCTTTCTTT. Protein product: CASSDGGNTEAFF.

This clonotype was counted a few times. The chain has TRBV7-9 and TRBJ2-2; D remains unclear. With 1 base removed from V and 13 bases from J, the gap between germline ends came to 16 bases. CDR3 size: 14 residues. CDR1 and CDR2 from the germline V gene are SEHNR and FQNEAQ (reference sequence). The CDR3 sequence: CASSLGAGWGRLFF. In nucleotides, the CDR3 is TGTGCCAGCAGCTTAGGGGCCGGATGGGGAAGGCTGTTTTTT.

This clonotype has a count of ten or more. The genes are TRBV28 and TRBJ1-2, with TRBD1 matching 9 bases. The germline gives CDR1 MDHEN, CDR2 SYDVKM. V trimming: 8 bases; J trimming: 4 bases; junction bases outside the gene matches: 8. The CDR3 spans 14 residues. CDR3 sequence reads: CASGGRDRVYGYTF. In nucleotides, the CDR3 is TGTGCCAGCGGGGGCCGGGACAGGGTCTATGGCTACACCTTC.

The chain carries TRBV14 and TRBJ1-6; D gene unclear. Trimming pared 6 bases from V and 5 bases from J, leaving 14 bases between. CDR1 and CDR2 from the germline V gene are SGHDN and FVKESK. The length of the CDR3 is 15 residues. As DNA, the CDR3 is TGTGCCAGCAGACAGCTGGGCAGTGATAATTCACCCCTCCACTTT. It specifies CASRQLGSDNSPLHF.

This clonotype was found many times. The chain has TRBV20-1 and TRBJ2-3, with 9 bases identical to TRBD2. Losses at the gene ends were 6 bases for V and 4 bases for J; bases not matched to a gene: 8. The germline V gene has CDR1 DFQATT and CDR2 SNEGSKA (reference sequence). The CDR3 is made up of 14 amino acids. CDR3 residues: CSALSGRTPDTQYF. CDR3 nucleotides: TGCAGTGCCCTTAGCGGGAGAACTCCAGATACGCAGTATTTT.

This clonotype occurred a few times. The rearrangement uses TRBV20-1 and TRBJ2-3; 7 nucleotides match TRBD2. This CDR3 comprises 14 residues. Germline-derived CDR1 and CDR2 are DFQATT and SNEGSKA (reference sequence). V shed 3 bases, J shed 2 bases, and the junction held 5 bases outside the gene matches. CDR3: CSARRGSFTDTQYF. For the CDR3, the DNA is TGCAGTGCTAGGCGGGGGTCTTTCACAGATACGCAGTATTTT.

This clonotype was seen ten or more times. The chain joins TRBV5-1 to TRBJ2-1, with 10 bases that match TRBD2. V shed 0 bases, J shed 8 bases, and the junction held 11 bases outside the gene matches. CDR1 is SGHRS and CDR2 is YFSETQ in the germline V gene. The CDR3 has 17 amino acids. The CDR3 here is CASSLALGSSGSYEQFF. CDR3 bases: TGCGCCAGCAGCTTGGCCCTTGGGTCTAGCGGGAGTTATGAGCAGTTCTTC. Full variable domain (remainder filled in from reference TRBV5-1 and TRBJ2-1): KAGVTQTPRYLIKTRGQQVTLSCSPISGHRSVSWYQQTPGQGLQFLFEYFSETQRNKGNFPGRFSGRQFSNSRSEMNVSTLELGDSALYLCASSLALGSSGSYEQFFGPGTRLTVL.

The genes are TRBV10-3 and TRBJ2-5, with a tentative D call TRBD2 (7 bases). The germline CDR1 and CDR2 sequences are ENHRY and SYGVKD. The ends were cut back, 3 bases at V and 5 bases at J, with 13 bases in the middle. The CDR3 loop spans 14 amino acids. CDR3 bases: TGTGCCATCAGTGAAGGGGGGGTTTGGGAGACCCAGTACTTC. The encoded protein is CAISEGGVWETQYF.

This clonotype was counted ten times or more. This rearrangement joins TRBV4-2 to TRBJ2-7; 8 bases are shared with TRBD2. The J segment lost 0 bases and the V segment lost 3 bases, leaving 7 bases of the junction unmatched. This CDR3 is built from 16 residues. The germline CDR1 and CDR2 sequences are LGHNA and YNFKEQ. DNA of the CDR3: TGTGCCAGCAGCCATGGAGCGGGAGCGGGCTCCTACGAGCAGTACTTC. Translated, it gives CASSHGAGAGSYEQYF.

This clonotype was recorded many times. The chain joins TRBV11-2 to TRBJ1-1; possible D gene TRBD1, 5 bases. The V gene's germline CDR1 is SGHAT and CDR2 FQNNGV. Between the trimmed V and J ends, which lost 4 bases and 5 bases, there was a span of 11 bases. This CDR3 comprises 13 residues. The CDR3 bases are TGTGCCAGCAGCTCGGGACGGAGAACTGAAGCTTTCTTT. Its protein product is CASSSGRRTEAFF.

In this sample, this clonotype turned up many times. This chain uses TRBV2 with TRBJ1-5; D possibly corresponds to TRBD1 (6 bases). Trimming removed 7 bases at V and 5 bases at J, with 12 bases between. The length of the CDR3 is 13 residues. CDR1 and CDR2 (germline): SNHLY, FYNNEI. The CDR3, as DNA: TGTGCCAGCAAAGAGGGGGGGGATCAGCCCCAGCATTTT. Its protein is CASKEGGDQPQHF.

This clonotype appeared many times. The rearrangement links TRBV28 to TRBJ1-2, with D possibly TRBD1 on 5 matching bases. Looked up from germline, CDR1 is MDHEN and CDR2 is SYDVKM. Between the trimmed V and J ends, which lost 8 bases and 3 bases, there was a span of 19 bases. CDR3 length equals 15 residues. CDR3 sequence (DNA): TGTGCCAGCGGCTCAGGGACTGGGGCGGACTATGGCTACACCTTC. Protein product: CASGSGTGADYGYTF.

This clonotype was picked up many times. The chain joins TRBV11-2 to TRBJ2-5; 7 bases are shared with TRBD2. The CDR3 contains 15 residues. V gave up 0 bases and J gave up 5 bases; unmatched junction bases: 6. The germline V gene has CDR1 SGHAT and CDR2 FQNNGV. The CDR3 region has the DNA TGTGCCAGCAGCTTAGAATGGCGGGGGAGGGAGACCCAGTACTTC. Translation: CASSLEWRGRETQYF.

At least ten counts were recorded for this clonotype. V and J are TRBV6-1 and TRBJ1-3; D not certain. CDR1 and CDR2 from the germline V gene are MNHNS and SASEGT. The V end was cut by 0 bases, the J end by 11 bases, with 20 bases between. The CDR3 has 16 residues. CDR3 DNA: TGTGCCAGCAGTGAAGCATTAGTCGTGCGGATTAGCGCCATATATTTT. Amino acid sequence: CASSEALVVRISAIYF.

This clonotype was seen ten or more times. The V and J genes are TRBV20-1 and TRBJ2-7; D might be TRBD1 (6 bases). V was cut by 3 bases and J by 6 bases, with 15 bases left in between. This CDR3 is built from 13 residues. Per the germline V gene, CDR1 is DFQATT and CDR2 is SNEGSKA (reference sequence). CDR3 protein: CSASLMAGVEQYF. In DNA form, the CDR3 reads TGCAGTGCTAGTCTCATGGCAGGGGTCGAGCAGTACTTC.

This clonotype appeared many times. The chain links TRBV11-3 to TRBJ2-5; unclear D gene. V was pared by 5 bases and J by 4 bases, with 8 bases between. There are 12 residues in the CDR3. Germline-derived CDR1 and CDR2 are SGHNT and YENEEA. The CDR3 coding sequence is TGTGCCAGCAGCCCCGGGCGAGAGACCCAGTACTTC. As protein: CASSPGRETQYF.

This clonotype was found many times. This chain connects TRBV11-3 to TRBJ1-1; 9 bases map to TRBD1. This CDR3 contains 14 residues. Looked up from germline, CDR1 is SGHNT and CDR2 is YENEEA. V lost 3 bases, J lost 6 bases, and 5 bases stayed unmatched. The CDR3 DNA sequence: TGTGCCAGCAGCTTCGATGGGACAGGGTCTGAAGCTTTCTTT. The encoded protein is CASSFDGTGSEAFF.

Many counts were recorded for this clonotype. The chain is built from TRBV24-1 and TRBJ2-3, with D hard to call. The germline V gene has CDR1 KGHDR and CDR2 SFDVKD. This CDR3 contains 12 residues. Trimming left V 1 base short and J 6 bases short, with 4 bases between. The CDR3 spells CATSDLWDTQYF. The CDR3 DNA reads TGTGCCACCAGTGATTTATGGGATACGCAGTATTTT.

The chain is built from TRBV10-3 and TRBJ2-7; D may be TRBD1 or TRBD2 (5 bases each). Trimming pared 6 bases from V and 3 bases from J, leaving 9 bases between. The length of the CDR3 is 12 residues. Germline CDR1 and CDR2: ENHRY and SYGVKD. CDR3 in DNA: TGTGCCATCAGCCGGGACCTCTACGAGCAGTACTTC. Protein sequence: CAISRDLYEQYF.

This clonotype turned up a few times. The genes are TRBV18 and TRBJ2-1; possible D gene TRBD1, 6 bases. The CDR3 totals 16 residues. Germline CDR1 KGHSH, CDR2 LQKENI. The ends were cut back, 0 bases at V and 1 base at J, with 10 bases in the middle. The CDR3 reads CASSPPRGKSYNEQFF. In nucleotides, the CDR3 is TGTGCCAGCTCACCACCGAGGGGGAAATCCTACAATGAGCAGTTCTTC.

This clonotype was seen more than once but under ten times. V and J are TRBV27 and TRBJ2-1, with 11 bases lining up with TRBD1. The V gene's germline CDR1 is MNHEY and CDR2 SMNVEV (reference sequence). Trimming took 4 bases from V and 7 from J; bases not matched to a gene: 6. The CDR3 covers 15 residues. The DNA of the CDR3 is TGTGCCAGCAGTTCCCCGGGACAGGGGGGGAATGAGCAGTTCTTC. Translated: CASSSPGQGGNEQFF.